The rows below give T cell receptor beta chains drawn from one sample of a study of Graves' ophthalmopathy and Graves' hyperthyroidism. In TCRdb, the multiplex PCR reads were re-called with MiXCR into one record per CDR3 protein. This sample carries over a million distinct CDR3 sequences, about 38% of them seen once, and the ten largest clones take over 8.5%. Sequenced: peripheral blood or thyroid tissue (not recorded which). These receptors all come from an adult man with Graves' hyperthyroidism. Each CDR3 is given with its conserved first and last residue. A D gene is named only where the DNA matches it firmly. Size is stated for part of the rows, as once, few or many counts, or as a class when the clone is expanded.

clone_size	d_call	v_call	j_call	cdr3_nt	cdr3_aa
few	TRBD2	TRBV7-9	TRBJ2-2	TGTGCCAGCAGCCCGACTAGCGTAGATGGCGGGGAGCTGTTTTTT	CASSPTSVDGGELFF
once	TRBD1	TRBV29-1	TRBJ1-1	TGCAGCGTTGATAGGCAGGGGACAGGTGCCCTTATCTTT	CSVDRQGTGALIF
.	TRBD1	TRBV20-1	TRBJ1-2	TGCAGTCCCCGGAGGCAGGGGGAAAACTATGGCTACACCTTC	CSPRRQGENYGYTF
.	.	TRBV12-3/TRBV12-4	TRBJ2-2	TGTGCCAGCAGTGTTGAATGGGTCGGGGAGCTGTTTTTT	CASSVEWVGELFF
.	.	TRBV20-1	TRBJ1-2	TGCAGTGCTAGAGAGGGACATAGAGATGGCTACACCTTC	CSAREGHRDGYTF
.	TRBD1	TRBV7-8	TRBJ1-6	TGTGCCAGCAGCTCAAGACAGGGGGCACCCCTCCACTTT	CASSSRQGAPLHF
.	.	TRBV10-3	TRBJ1-1	TGTGCCATCAGTGAGCGGAAGGGGAACACTGAAGCTTTCTTT	CAISERKGNTEAFF
.	.	TRBV7-9	TRBJ1-1	TGTGCCAGCAGTTTCTTCGGGGGCCGGGGAGGCACTGAAGCTTTCTTT	CASSFFGGRGGTEAFF
.	TRBD1	TRBV20-1	TRBJ1-4	TGCAGTGCTAGAGCGGGAACAGGGGTGGAAAAACTGTTTTTT	CSARAGTGVEKLFF
few	TRBD1	TRBV7-9	TRBJ1-5	TGTGCCAGCAGCTTATGGACAGGGTCTGATCAGCCCCAGCATTTT	CASSLWTGSDQPQHF
.	.	TRBV30	TRBJ2-5	TGTGCCTGGAGTTCAATCAAACAAGAGACCCAGTACTTC	CAWSSIKQETQYF
.	TRBD1	TRBV7-9	TRBJ2-5	TGTGCCAGCAGTGCTAGGACAGGGGGCACGCAAGAGACCCAGTACTTC	CASSARTGGTQETQYF
.	.	TRBV20-1	TRBJ1-6	TGCAGTGCTAGGGCCGGGACAAGTAATTCACCCCTCCACTTT	CSARAGTSNSPLHF
many	.	TRBV4-3	TRBJ1-5	TGCGCCAGCAGCCCAGCCCTCGGGACGTATCAGCCCCAGCATTTT	CASSPALGTYQPQHF
many	TRBD1	TRBV25-1	TRBJ1-6	TGTGCCAGCAGTGAATCGGGGACAGGCTGGGAATATTTTAATTCACCCCTCCACTTT	CASSESGTGWEYFNSPLHF
.	.	TRBV12-3/TRBV12-4	TRBJ1-2	TGTGCCAGCGGACTAGCGGGAATCTATGGCTACACCTTC	CASGLAGIYGYTF
.	TRBD2	TRBV7-8	TRBJ2-7	TGTGCCAGCCGATGGGCTAGCGGGAGCGGCGAGCAGTACTTC	CASRWASGSGEQYF